The sample holds one count of the clone carrying this TCR beta chain. The antigen remains unidentified. The junction departs from germline at one end; a sequencing error may be responsible. CDR1 and CDR2 (germline): MGHRA, YSYEKL. The CDR3 spans 17 residues. This sample stems from a study of T cell repertoires in cytomegalovirus infection. General study points: Carriers of CMV plus the relevant HLA were identified by cumulative public TCR beta family frequency. In two of eight donors, the top clonotype was HLA-C-restricted CMV-specific.

TCRdb itself ran the reads through MiXCR, one entry per CDR3 protein. Here the sample spans approximately 350,000 distinct CDR3 sequences, about 34% being singletons. The chain couples TRBV4-1 to TRBJ2-2; D tentatively fits TRBD1 or TRBD2 (5 bases each). The input for sequencing was cultured PBMCs, taken from culture after CMV antigen stimulation. The sequence came from a human donor in good health (CMV status not recorded). Some clones in this sample may be carry-over from other donors' samples. The CDR3 nucleotides read TGTGCCAGCAGCCAAGACGTCGGGACCGCGAACACCGGGGAGCTGTTTTTT. Translating it yields CASSQDVGTANTGELFF.